This T cell receptor (beta chain) was captured in a study of blood T cell repertoires in COVID-19. Turning to the study itself: COVID-19 samples collected from the United States, Italy and Spain covered acute and convalescent phases. Nucleic acid was either cDNA or gDNA, and it came from T cells, B-cell-depleted T cells, or PBMCs.

Patients from Seattle were sampled longitudinally, starting during active infection. CDR1 and CDR2 from the germline V gene are MDHEN and SYDVKM. CDR3 size: 13 residues. Trimming stripped 11 bases from V and 4 bases from J, with 15 bases between. Profiled with immunoSEQ multiplex PCR; TCRdb holds only in-frame clones, not every one. Altogether 350,000 or so clones are present, about 90% being singletons, with the ten largest covering about 10%. The rearrangement uses TRBV28 and TRBJ1-3, with D maybe TRBD1 (5 bases). The TCR sequence derives from a woman in her thirties with COVID-19, enrolled during active disease. Input material: peripheral blood. The CDR3: CASIQGSGNTIYF. The CDR3 nucleotides are TGTGCCTCAATTCAGGGTTCCGGAAACACCATATATTTT.